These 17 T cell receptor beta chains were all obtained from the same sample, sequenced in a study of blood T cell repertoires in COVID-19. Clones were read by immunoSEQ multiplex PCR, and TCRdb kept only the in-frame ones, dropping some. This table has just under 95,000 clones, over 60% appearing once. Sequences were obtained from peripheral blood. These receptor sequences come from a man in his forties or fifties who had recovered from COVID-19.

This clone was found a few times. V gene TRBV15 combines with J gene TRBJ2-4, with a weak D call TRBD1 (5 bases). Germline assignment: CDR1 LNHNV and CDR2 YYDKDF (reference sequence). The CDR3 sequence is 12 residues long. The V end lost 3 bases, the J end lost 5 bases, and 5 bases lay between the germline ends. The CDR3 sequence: CATSSRENIQYF. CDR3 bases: TGTGCCACCAGCAGCAGGGAAAACATTCAGTACTTC.

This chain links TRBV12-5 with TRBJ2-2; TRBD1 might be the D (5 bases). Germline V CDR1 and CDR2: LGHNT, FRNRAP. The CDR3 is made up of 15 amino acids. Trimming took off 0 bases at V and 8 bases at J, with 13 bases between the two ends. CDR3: CASGLVHGAPGELFF. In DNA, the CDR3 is TGTGCTAGTGGTTTGGTACATGGGGCACCGGGGGAGCTGTTTTTT.

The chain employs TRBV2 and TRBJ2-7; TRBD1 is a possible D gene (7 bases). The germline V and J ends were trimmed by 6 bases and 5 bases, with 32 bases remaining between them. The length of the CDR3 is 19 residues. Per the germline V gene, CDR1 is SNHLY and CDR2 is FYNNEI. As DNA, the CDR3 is TGTGCCAGCAGCCCTAGATCCCCCTCCGGGCAGGGGGGATTCCACGAGCAGTACTTC. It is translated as CASSPRSPSGQGGFHEQYF.

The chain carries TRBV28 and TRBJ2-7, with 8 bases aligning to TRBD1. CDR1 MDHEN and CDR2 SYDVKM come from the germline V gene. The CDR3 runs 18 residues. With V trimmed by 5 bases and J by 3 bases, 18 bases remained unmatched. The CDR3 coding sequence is TGTGCCAGCAGTACTTTTTACAGTGGACAGGGTAAACTCTACGAGCAGTACTTC. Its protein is CASSTFYSGQGKLYEQYF.

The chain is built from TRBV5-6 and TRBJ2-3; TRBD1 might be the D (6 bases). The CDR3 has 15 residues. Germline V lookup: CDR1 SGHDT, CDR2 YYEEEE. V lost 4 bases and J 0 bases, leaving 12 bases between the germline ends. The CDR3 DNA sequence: TGTGCCAGCAGCGGAGGACAGTCTAGCACAGATACGCAGTATTTT. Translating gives CASSGGQSSTDTQYF.

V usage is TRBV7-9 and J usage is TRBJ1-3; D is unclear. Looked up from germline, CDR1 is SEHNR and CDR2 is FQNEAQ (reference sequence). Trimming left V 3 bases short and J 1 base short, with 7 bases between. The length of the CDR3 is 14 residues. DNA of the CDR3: TGTGCCAGCAGCTTTCACGGGTCTGGAAACACCATATATTTT. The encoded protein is CASSFHGSGNTIYF.

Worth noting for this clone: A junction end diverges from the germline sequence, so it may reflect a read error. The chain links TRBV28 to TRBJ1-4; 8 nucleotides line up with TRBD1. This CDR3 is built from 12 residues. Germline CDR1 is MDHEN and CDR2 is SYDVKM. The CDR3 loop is CCSRQGNEKLFF. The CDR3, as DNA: TGCTGCTCGAGACAGGGGAATGAAAAACTGTTTTTT.

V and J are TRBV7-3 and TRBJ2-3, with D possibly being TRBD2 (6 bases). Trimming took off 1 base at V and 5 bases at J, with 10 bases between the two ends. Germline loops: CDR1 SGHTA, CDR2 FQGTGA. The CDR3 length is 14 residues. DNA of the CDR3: TGTGCCAGCAGCTTAATGGGGGGAGGAGATACGCAGTATTTT. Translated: CASSLMGGGDTQYF. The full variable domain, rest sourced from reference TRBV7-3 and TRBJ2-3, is GAGVSQTPSNKVTEKGKYVELRCDPISGHTALYWYRQSLGQGPEFLIYFQGTGAADDSGLPNDRFFAVRPEGSVSTLKIQRTERGDSAVYLCASSLMGGGDTQYFGPGTRLTVL.

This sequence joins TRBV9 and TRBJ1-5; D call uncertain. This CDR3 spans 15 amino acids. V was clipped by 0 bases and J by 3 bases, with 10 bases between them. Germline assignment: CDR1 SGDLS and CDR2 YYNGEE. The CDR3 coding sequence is TGTGCCAGCAGCGTAGACTCAAGCTTCAATCAGCCCCAGCATTTT. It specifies CASSVDSSFNQPQHF.

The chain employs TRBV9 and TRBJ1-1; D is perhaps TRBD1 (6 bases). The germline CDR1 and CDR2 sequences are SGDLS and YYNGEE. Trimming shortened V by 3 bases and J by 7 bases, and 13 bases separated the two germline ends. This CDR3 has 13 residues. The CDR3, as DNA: TGTGCCAGCAGCGCCGAAGAGGGGGTTGAAGCTTTCTTT. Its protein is CASSAEEGVEAFF.

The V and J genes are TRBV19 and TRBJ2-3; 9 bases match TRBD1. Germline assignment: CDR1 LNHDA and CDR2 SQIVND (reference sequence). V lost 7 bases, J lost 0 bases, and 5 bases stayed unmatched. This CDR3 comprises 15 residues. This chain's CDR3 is CASTRTGASTDTQYF. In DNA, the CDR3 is TGTGCCAGTACCCGGACAGGGGCTAGCACAGATACGCAGTATTTT.

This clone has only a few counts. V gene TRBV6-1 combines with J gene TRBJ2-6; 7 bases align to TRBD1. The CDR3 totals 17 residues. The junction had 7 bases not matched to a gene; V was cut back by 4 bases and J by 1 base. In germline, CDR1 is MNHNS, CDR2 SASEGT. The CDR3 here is CASSASQQGSGANVLTF. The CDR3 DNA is TGTGCCAGCAGTGCCAGTCAACAGGGGTCTGGGGCCAACGTCCTGACTTTC.

The CDR3 coding sequence is TGTGCCAGCAGCTTATGGACAGGGTCCCCCGGTAATGAGCAGTTCTTC. Its translation: CASSLWTGSPGNEQFF. The chain uses TRBV7-2 and TRBJ2-1; 8 bases agree with TRBD1. The trim removed 2 bases at V and 7 bases at J, leaving 10 bases unmatched. Germline assignment: CDR1 SGHTA and CDR2 FQGNSA. This CDR3 comprises 16 residues. Full variable domain (outside the CDR3, taken from reference TRBV7-2 and TRBJ2-1): GAGVSQSPSNKVTEKGKDVELRCDPISGHTALYWYRQSLGQGLEFLIYFQGNSAPDKSGLPSDRFSAERTGGSVSTLTIQRTQQEDSAVYLCASSLWTGSPGNEQFFGPGTRLTVL.

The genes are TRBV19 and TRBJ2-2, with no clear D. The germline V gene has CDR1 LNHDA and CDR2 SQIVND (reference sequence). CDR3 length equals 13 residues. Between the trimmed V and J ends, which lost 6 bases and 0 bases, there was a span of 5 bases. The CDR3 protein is CASRTTNTGELFF. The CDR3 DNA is TGTGCCAGTAGAACAACGAACACCGGGGAGCTGTTTTTT.

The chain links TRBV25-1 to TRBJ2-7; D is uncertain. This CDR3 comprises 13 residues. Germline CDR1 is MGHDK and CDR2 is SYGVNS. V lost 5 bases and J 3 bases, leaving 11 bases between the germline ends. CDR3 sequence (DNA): TGTGCCAGCAGTAGCGCAGCCAACTACGAGCAGTACTTC. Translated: CASSSAANYEQYF.

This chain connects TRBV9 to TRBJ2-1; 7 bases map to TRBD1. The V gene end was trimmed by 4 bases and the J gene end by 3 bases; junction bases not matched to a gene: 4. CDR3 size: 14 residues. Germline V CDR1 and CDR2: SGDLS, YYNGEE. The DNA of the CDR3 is TGTGCCAGCAGCCCCCGGGACAGCTACAATGAGCAGTTCTTC. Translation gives CASSPRDSYNEQFF.

The CDR3 protein is CASRQVTEAFF. The CDR3 DNA reads TGTGCCAGCAGACAGGTTACTGAAGCTTTCTTT. The rearrangement links TRBV28 to TRBJ1-1, with D perhaps matching TRBD1 (5 bases). This CDR3 spans 11 amino acids. Trimming left V 6 bases short and J 5 bases short, with 7 bases between. Germline CDR1 and CDR2: MDHEN and SYDVKM.